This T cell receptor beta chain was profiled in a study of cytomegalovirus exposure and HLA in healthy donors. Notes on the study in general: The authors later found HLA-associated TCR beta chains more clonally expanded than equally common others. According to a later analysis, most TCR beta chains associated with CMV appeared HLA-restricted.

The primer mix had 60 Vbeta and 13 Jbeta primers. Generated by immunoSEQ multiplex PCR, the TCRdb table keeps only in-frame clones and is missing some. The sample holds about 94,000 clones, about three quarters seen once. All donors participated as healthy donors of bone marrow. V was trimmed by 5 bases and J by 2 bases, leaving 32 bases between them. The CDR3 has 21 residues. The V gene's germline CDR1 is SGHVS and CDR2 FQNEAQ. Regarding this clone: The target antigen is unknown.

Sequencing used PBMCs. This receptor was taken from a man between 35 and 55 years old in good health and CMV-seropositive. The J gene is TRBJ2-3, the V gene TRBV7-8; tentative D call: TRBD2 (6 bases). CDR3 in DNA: TGTGCCAGCAGCGGGAAGAGCCCCCCAATAATACGGGGCGGGGACACAGATACGCAGTATTTT. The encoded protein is CASSGKSPPIIRGGDTDTQYF.